A single sample is the source of the 26 T cell receptor beta chains below, sequenced in a study of CD8 T cells in ankylosing spondylitis. TCRdb recomputed calls from the 5' RACE reads with MiXCR, one row per CDR3 protein. This table holds over 25,000 distinct CDR3 sequences, 13% to 15% found once. The specimen sequenced was blood. Receptors originate from a male donor with ankylosing spondylitis or in good health (not recorded which).

The J gene is TRBJ1-1, the V gene TRBV20-1, with D unclear. This CDR3 region has 12 residues. V shed 0 bases and J shed 1 base, with 3 bases lying between them. Germline V CDR1 and CDR2: DFQATT, SNEGSKA (reference sequence). As DNA, the CDR3 is TGCAGTGCTAGAGAGGGGAACACTGAAGCTTTCTTT. This codes for CSAREGNTEAFF.

The J gene is TRBJ2-1, the V gene TRBV7-7, with unresolved D. V was pared by 4 bases and J by 4 bases, with 8 bases between. The CDR3 covers 13 residues. Per the germline V gene, CDR1 is SSHAT and CDR2 is FNYEAQ (reference sequence). In nucleotides, the CDR3 is TGTGCCAGCAGCTCCGACTCTTACAATGAGCAGTTCTTC. It specifies CASSSDSYNEQFF.

This clonotype has just a few counts. The chain combines TRBV6-5 with TRBJ1-5, with no clear D. Germline V gives CDR1 MNHEY, CDR2 SVGAGI. This CDR3 comprises 15 residues. Trimming cost V 5 bases and J 5 bases, with 16 bases left between them. The CDR3 coding sequence is TGTGCCAGCAGTCCCCAAAGGGAGTGGGATCAGCCCCAGCATTTT. Translating it yields CASSPQREWDQPQHF.

In this sample, this clonotype turned up once. V gene TRBV20-1 combines with J gene TRBJ1-4, with D uncertain. Germline CDR1 is DFQATT and CDR2 is SNEGSKA (reference sequence). V lost 0 bases and J 0 bases, leaving 8 bases between the germline ends. The CDR3 length is 15 residues. The CDR3 loop is CSARDRLSTNEKLFF. DNA for the CDR3: TGCAGTGCTAGAGACCGCCTATCAACTAATGAAAAACTGTTTTTT.

This sequence joins TRBV30 and TRBJ2-1, with 8 bases lining up with TRBD2. V was pared by 8 bases and J by 3 bases, with 6 bases of the junction left unmatched. The CDR3 is made up of 13 amino acids. In germline, CDR1 is GTSNPN, CDR2 SVGIG (reference sequence). The CDR3 coding sequence is TGTGCCAGCATAGCGGGGATCTACAATGAGCAGTTCTTC. Protein product: CASIAGIYNEQFF.

This clonotype was detected a few times. As DNA, the CDR3 is TGCAGTGCTAGAGACCACCGAGGTCCCGGGGAGCTGTTTTTT. Encoded protein: CSARDHRGPGELFF. This sequence joins TRBV20-1 and TRBJ2-2; D is ambiguous. The germline V gene encodes CDR1 DFQATT and CDR2 SNEGSKA (reference sequence). The CDR3 totals 14 residues. Trimming shortened V by 0 bases and J by 6 bases, and 11 bases separated the two germline ends.

The chain recombines TRBV12-3 or TRBV12-4 with TRBJ1-1, with 12 bases that match TRBD1. The CDR3 runs to 18 residues. Trimming took 8 bases from V and 1 from J; bases not matched to a gene: 14. In DNA form, the CDR3 reads TGTGCCAGCCACCGTTGGACCGGGACAGGGGGCAAGAACACTGAAGCTTTCTTT. It is translated as CASHRWTGTGGKNTEAFF.

By its share, this clonotype is medium-sized. The chain employs TRBV7-9 and TRBJ2-7, with TRBD2 matching over 8 bases. This CDR3 has 15 residues. Trimming removed 5 bases from V and 0 bases from J; junction bases left unmatched: 6. From germline, CDR1 is SEHNR and CDR2 FQNEAQ (reference sequence). The CDR3 protein is CASSTSGTSSYEQYF. CDR3 DNA: TGTGCCAGCAGCACCTCCGGGACTAGCTCCTACGAGCAGTACTTC.

This clonotype occurred many times. The chain combines TRBV7-2 with TRBJ2-7, with 12 bases fitting TRBD2. V was pared by 1 base and J by 2 bases, with 3 bases of the junction left unmatched. CDR1 is SGHTA, CDR2 FQGNSA, per germline. This CDR3 spans 16 amino acids. The CDR3 DNA reads as TGTGCCAGCAGCTTAGAACGACTAGCGGGGGCCTACGAGCAGTACTTC. This sequence encodes CASSLERLAGAYEQYF.

The chain joins TRBV28 to TRBJ1-4; TRBD1 is a possible D gene (6 bases). Trimming took off 3 bases at V and 0 bases at J, with 8 bases between the two ends. This CDR3 spans 15 amino acids. Germline lookup yields CDR1 MDHEN and CDR2 SYDVKM. CDR3 DNA sequence: TGTGCCAGCAGTTTTAGGGGGTCAACTAATGAAAAACTGTTTTTT. This codes for CASSFRGSTNEKLFF.

This clonotype was seen many times. V and J are TRBV5-1 and TRBJ1-1, with TRBD1 identical over 10 bases. The CDR3 loop spans 14 amino acids. In germline, CDR1 is SGHRS, CDR2 YFSETQ. V trimming: 7 bases; J trimming: 5 bases; junction bases outside the gene matches: 8. The CDR3 bases are TGCGCCAGCGCACCCGGGACAGGGGTGACTGAAGCTTTCTTT. Protein product: CASAPGTGVTEAFF.

This clonotype turned up a few times. V is TRBV12-3 or TRBV12-4 and J is TRBJ2-3, with D perhaps TRBD2 (6 bases). V was shortened by 6 bases and J by 0 bases, with 7 bases between the two germline ends. The CDR3 is made up of 13 amino acids. This CDR3 reads CASRGTSTDTQYF. The CDR3 region has the DNA TGTGCCAGCAGAGGGACTAGCACAGATACGCAGTATTTT.

This clonotype has only a few counts. This chain uses TRBV7-2 with TRBJ2-1; D is undetermined. CDR1 SGHTA and CDR2 FQGNSA come from the germline V gene. The CDR3 sequence is 12 residues long. The V end lost 5 bases, the J end lost 8 bases, and 10 bases lay between the germline ends. CDR3 in amino acids: CASSILIHEQFF. Here the CDR3 DNA reads TGTGCCAGCAGCATTCTTATTCATGAGCAGTTCTTC.

The J gene is TRBJ1-5, the V gene TRBV30; 11 bases line up with TRBD1. V trimming: 1 base; J trimming: 2 bases; junction bases outside the gene matches: 1. The germline V gene encodes CDR1 GTSNPN and CDR2 SVGIG (reference sequence). The CDR3 loop spans 15 amino acids. The CDR3 here is CAWSGTGGRNQPQHF. CDR3 bases: TGTGCCTGGAGTGGGACAGGGGGCCGCAATCAGCCCCAGCATTTT.

There are a few counts of this clonotype. J is TRBJ1-1 and V is TRBV29-1, with D maybe TRBD1 (5 bases). Trimming stripped 3 bases from V and 2 bases from J, with 7 bases between. In germline, CDR1 is SQVTM, CDR2 ANQGSEA. This CDR3 is 12 amino acids long. CDR3 DNA: TGCAGCGTTGACAGGGTTAACACTGAAGCTTTCTTT. Translating gives CSVDRVNTEAFF.

This clonotype was recorded a few times. The J gene is TRBJ2-1, the V gene TRBV5-5, with TRBD2 identical over 15 bases. The CDR3 has 17 amino acids. Trimming at V came to 5 bases and at J to 3 bases, leaving 6 bases not matched to a gene. The V gene's germline CDR1 is SGHKS and CDR2 YYEKEE (reference sequence). The CDR3 nucleotides read TGTGCCAGCAGTTCGGGACTAGCGGGAGGAATCTACAATGAGCAGTTCTTC. It is translated as CASSSGLAGGIYNEQFF.

This chain joins TRBV27 and TRBJ2-2; the D gene is possibly TRBD1 (6 bases). V was pared by 5 bases and J by 6 bases, with 16 bases between. Looked up from germline, CDR1 is MNHEY and CDR2 is SMNVEV (reference sequence). The CDR3 has 15 amino acids. In DNA form, the CDR3 reads TGTGCCAGCAGTCCCCTATCAGGGGTGGCCGGGGAGCTGTTTTTT. Its translation: CASSPLSGVAGELFF.

The CDR3 nucleotides are TGCGCCAGCAGCTTGGCCTTCGTGGGAGGGCCTGTTCCCTACAATGAGCAGTTCTTC. As protein: CASSLAFVGGPVPYNEQFF. This chain connects TRBV5-1 to TRBJ2-1; 7 bases are a match to TRBD2. The CDR3 covers 19 residues. Trimming cost V 0 bases and J 2 bases; bases outside gene matches: 14. Germline lookup yields CDR1 SGHRS and CDR2 YFSETQ.

The chain couples TRBV29-1 to TRBJ2-2; no clear D. Per germline, CDR1 SQVTM and CDR2 ANQGSEA. V was pared by 4 bases and J by 1 base, with 7 bases between. The CDR3 is 13 amino acids. CDR3 sequence reads: CSVAIGNTGELFF. CDR3 coding DNA: TGCAGCGTTGCGATAGGGAACACCGGGGAGCTGTTTTTT.

The rearrangement uses TRBV20-1 and TRBJ2-7; TRBD1 matches 12 bases. The germline CDR1 and CDR2 sequences are DFQATT and SNEGSKA (reference sequence). After removal of 3 bases from V and 4 bases from J, the junction contained 13 bases not matched to a gene. The CDR3 length is 17 residues. The DNA of the CDR3 is TGCAGTGCTAGGGGACAGGGGGCGCATAATCGGGATTACGAGCAGTACTTC. As protein: CSARGQGAHNRDYEQYF.

This clonotype has just a few counts. The chain links TRBV29-1 to TRBJ2-7, with 9 bases fitting TRBD1. Germline CDR1 SQVTM, CDR2 ANQGSEA. The length of the CDR3 is 13 residues. V lost 7 bases to trimming and J lost 0 bases; unmatched junction nucleotides: 4. The chain's CDR3 is CSAGTGTSYEQYF. CDR3 DNA sequence: TGCAGCGCTGGGACAGGGACCTCCTACGAGCAGTACTTC.

This clonotype was seen only a few times. J is TRBJ1-1 and V is TRBV7-2; D remains ambiguous. V lost 1 base and J 1 base, leaving 10 bases between the germline ends. CDR1 and CDR2 (germline): SGHTA, FQGNSA. The CDR3 has 15 amino acids. The DNA for the CDR3 is TGTGCCAGCAGCTTAGATGGACTGGCGAACACTGAAGCTTTCTTT. This gives the protein CASSLDGLANTEAFF.

CDR3 bases: TGCGCCAGCAGTGGACTAGCGAGCACAGATACGCAGTATTTT. Encoded protein: CASSGLASTDTQYF. The rearrangement links TRBV5-1 to TRBJ2-3; 9 nucleotides line up with TRBD2. Germline values: CDR1 SGHRS, CDR2 YFSETQ. The CDR3 is 14 residues long. J was trimmed by 0 bases and V by 5 bases; bases with no gene match: 1.

This chain links TRBV12-3 or TRBV12-4 with TRBJ1-1; D uncertain. The CDR3 runs to 15 residues. With 1 base removed from V and 0 bases from J, the gap between germline ends came to 9 bases. The CDR3 loop reads CASSLGAGMNTEAFF. The DNA for the CDR3 is TGTGCCAGCAGTTTAGGGGCCGGGATGAACACTGAAGCTTTCTTT.

This clonotype was picked up a small number of times. The chain employs TRBV29-1 and TRBJ2-5; D unclear. The V end was cut by 4 bases, the J end by 5 bases, with 5 bases between. CDR1 and CDR2 (germline): SQVTM, ANQGSEA. CDR3 size: 10 residues. CDR3 sequence (DNA): TGCAGCGTTGGGCGGGAGACCCAGTACTTC. Protein product: CSVGRETQYF. The full variable domain, its missing parts supplied by reference TRBV29-1 and TRBJ2-5, is SAVISQKPSRDICQRGTSLTIQCQVDSQVTMMFWYRQQPGQSLTLIATANQGSEATYESGFVIDKFPISRPNLTFSTLTVSNMSPEDSSIYLCSVGRETQYFGPGTRLLVL.

At least ten counts were recorded for this clonotype. The CDR3, as DNA: TGTGCCAGCAGCCCGACAGCCAACTCCTACAATGAGCAGTTCTTC. Residues: CASSPTANSYNEQFF. The chain has TRBV27 and TRBJ2-1; D may be TRBD1 (5 bases). V gave up 6 bases and J gave up 0 bases, with 12 bases separating them. The CDR3 is 15 residues long. Per germline, CDR1 MNHEY and CDR2 SMNVEV (reference sequence).